This TCR beta chain was captured by sequencing in a study of blood T cell repertoires in COVID-19. Study overall: PBMCs, B-cell-depleted T cells, or T cells provided the cDNA or gDNA that made up the material.

Exposed enrollees encountered a COVID-19 case at some point within 2 weeks before study entry. Source study methods: Counts of nucleated cells, estimated from reference gene primer amplification, were obtained. Only in-frame clones appear in the TCRdb table, and some are missing; sequencing was by immunoSEQ multiplex PCR. The V and J calls and clone size are taken from that table; D and trimming were inferred from the DNA. Among approximately 340,000 clones listed, 91% were seen once. V gave up 1 base and J gave up 2 bases; unmatched junction bases: 3. CDR3 size: 15 residues. Germline-derived CDR1 and CDR2 are SGHTA and FQGNSA.

V gene TRBV7-2 combines with J gene TRBJ2-7; 9 bases are shared with TRBD2. Sequenced input: PBMCs or T cells enriched from blood (not recorded which). The TCR comes from a woman in her forties who had been exposed to COVID-19. The CDR3 reads CASSLVVAGAYEQYF. CDR3 coding DNA: TGTGCCAGCAGCTTAGTTGTAGCGGGAGCCTACGAGCAGTACTTC.